Following are 8 T cell receptor beta chains from one sample sequenced in a study of OX40 agonist ivuxolimab in advanced cancers. The library was obtained by the immunoSEQ multiplex PCR assay. TCRdb mirrors the immuneACCESS table, restricted to in-frame sequences. Some clones are absent from its copies; in checked studies, under half trace to an unresolved V gene, and the reason for the others is unknown. This sample has 40,000 to 45,000 clones in its table, and 82% of those were observed once. The biggest ten clones account for roughly 24% of the sample. The sample here was CD4+ or CD8+ T cells sorted from blood, taken in a trial of the OX40 agonist ivuxolimab. The receptors were sampled from an adult with an advanced solid tumor such as melanoma, head and neck, liver or kidney cancer.

V gene TRBV11-2 combines with J gene TRBJ2-7; TRBD2 might be the D (6 bases). Trimming left V 5 bases short and J 3 bases short, with 14 bases between. This CDR3 contains 14 residues. Germline loops: CDR1 SGHAT, CDR2 FQNNGV. DNA for the CDR3: TGTGCCAGCAGCATCGGGACTCGTGACTACGAGCAGTACTTC. It is translated as CASSIGTRDYEQYF.

The chain recombines TRBV5-1 with TRBJ2-2; the D is unclear. Trimming took off 1 base at V and 3 bases at J, with 4 bases between the two ends. The CDR3 length is 13 residues. CDR1 is SGHRS, CDR2 YFSETQ, per germline. CDR3 sequence: CASSLLDTGELFF. The CDR3 coding sequence is TGCGCCAGCAGCTTGCTGGACACCGGGGAGCTGTTTTTT.

The V and J genes are TRBV7-9 and TRBJ1-6; D is possibly TRBD1 (5 bases). Germline V CDR1 and CDR2: SEHNR, FQNEAQ (reference sequence). The germline V and J ends were trimmed by 1 base and 10 bases, with 11 bases remaining between them. This CDR3 comprises 14 residues. CDR3 bases: TGTGCCAGCAGCTTAGGAGGGGAGGGCTCACCCCTCCACTTT. It translates to CASSLGGEGSPLHF.

In this sample, this clone turned up a few times. The chain carries TRBV7-2 and TRBJ1-3; TRBD1 matches at 7 bases. This CDR3 region has 17 residues. Germline-derived CDR1 and CDR2 are SGHTA and FQGNSA. Unmatched junction bases numbered 6, after V lost 1 base and J lost 0 bases. The CDR3 sequence is CASSLGGTATSGNTIYF. In DNA form, the CDR3 reads TGTGCCAGCAGCTTAGGGGGGACAGCGACCTCTGGAAACACCATATATTTT.

The rearrangement uses TRBV6-1 and TRBJ1-4; 8 bases are a match to TRBD1. Germline V CDR1 and CDR2: MNHNS, SASEGT. The CDR3 has 14 amino acids. With V trimmed by 6 bases and J by 8 bases, 8 bases remained unmatched. The CDR3 DNA reads TGTGCCAGCAGGAGGGCACAGGGGGGCGAAAAACTGTTTTTT. Translated: CASRRAQGGEKLFF.

The chain recombines TRBV7-9 with TRBJ1-1; the match to TRBD1 covers 7 bases. The V gene end was trimmed by 5 bases and the J gene end by 8 bases; junction bases not matched to a gene: 5. The CDR3 contains 12 residues. Per the germline V gene, CDR1 is SEHNR and CDR2 is FQNEAQ (reference sequence). The CDR3 region is CASSLGQLEAFF. The CDR3 DNA follows: TGTGCCAGCAGCCTGGGACAGCTAGAAGCTTTCTTT.

The chain carries TRBV2 and TRBJ2-5, with 11 bases aligning to TRBD2. Germline lookup yields CDR1 SNHLY and CDR2 FYNNEI. The CDR3 covers 17 residues. Unmatched junction bases numbered 14, after V lost 7 bases and J lost 4 bases. The CDR3 coding sequence is TGTGCCAGCACCGAGAGCCTAGCGGGGGGCCTTCGAGAGACCCAGTACTTC. It is translated as CASTESLAGGLRETQYF.

This chain joins TRBV30 and TRBJ2-5; 10 nucleotides align to TRBD1. V dropped 3 bases and J dropped 5; count of bases not matched to a gene: 6. The CDR3 contains 14 residues. CDR1 is GTSNPN, CDR2 SVGIG, per germline (reference sequence). The DNA for the CDR3 is TGTGCCTGGAGCCGACAGGGGGCGACTGAGACCCAGTACTTC. This gives the protein CAWSRQGATETQYF.